The 30 T cell receptor beta chains listed next were all sequenced from one sample in a study of blood T cell repertoires in COVID-19. This table comes from immunoSEQ multiplex PCR, and its TCRdb copy is limited to in-frame clones, with some not included. The table has 200,000 or so clones, roughly four fifths seen once. Input material: peripheral blood. Receptor source: a woman older than 75 with COVID-19, enrolled during active disease.

This chain connects TRBV5-5 to TRBJ1-1; perhaps TRBD1 as D (5 bases). Germline-derived CDR1 and CDR2 are SGHKS and YYEKEE (reference sequence). Trimming took 1 base from V and 9 from J, leaving 16 bases between them. The CDR3 length is 14 residues. The CDR3 nucleotides read TGTGCCAGCAGCTTGTTGGTCAGGGAAGGGAAAGCTTTCTTT. Translation: CASSLLVREGKAFF.

This chain connects TRBV5-4 to TRBJ2-1; 11 bases agree with TRBD2. This CDR3 comprises 16 residues. The junction had 2 bases not matched to a gene; V was cut back by 0 bases and J by 3 bases. Germline V gives CDR1 SGHNT, CDR2 YYREEE (reference sequence). The CDR3 is CASSLDGTSGYNEQFF. In DNA, the CDR3 is TGTGCCAGCAGCTTGGATGGGACTAGCGGCTACAATGAGCAGTTCTTC.

The chain is built from TRBV30 and TRBJ1-3; TRBD1 aligns across 9 bases. The junction had 6 bases not matched to a gene; V was cut back by 5 bases and J by 4 bases. This CDR3 contains 14 residues. The germline gives CDR1 GTSNPN, CDR2 SVGIG (reference sequence). The CDR3 nucleotides are TGTGCCTGGGAAACAGGGGGCGCGGGAAACACCATATATTTT. This translates into CAWETGGAGNTIYF.

The chain is built from TRBV7-9 and TRBJ2-2; no clear D. Trimming left V 5 bases short and J 4 bases short, with 8 bases between. The CDR3 consists of 13 residues. Germline-derived CDR1 and CDR2 are SEHNR and FQNEAQ (reference sequence). This chain's CDR3 is CASSRVLTGELFF. The CDR3 DNA reads TGTGCCAGCAGCCGGGTTCTCACCGGGGAGCTGTTTTTT.

This clone appeared a few times. The J gene is TRBJ2-5, the V gene TRBV6-6, with TRBD1 matching over 7 bases. The CDR3 length is 15 residues. Germline V gene sequence: CDR1 MNHNY, CDR2 SVGAGI (reference sequence). After removal of 2 bases from V and 5 bases from J, the junction contained 8 bases not matched to a gene. CDR3 DNA: TGTGCCAGCAGTTACCCTACAGGGGTAAAGGAGACCCAGTACTTC. Translation: CASSYPTGVKETQYF.

This clone appeared once. The chain carries TRBV15 and TRBJ2-5, with D perhaps matching TRBD1 (6 bases). The germline V gene encodes CDR1 LNHNV and CDR2 YYDKDF (reference sequence). CDR3 length: 15 residues. Trimming removed 4 bases at V and 5 bases at J, with 17 bases between. CDR3 amino acids: CATSTRTALRETQYF. In DNA, the CDR3 is TGTGCCACCAGCACCCGGACAGCCCTCCGGGAGACCCAGTACTTC.

The chain joins TRBV5-4 to TRBJ1-3, with D possibly being TRBD1 (5 bases). The CDR3 loop spans 16 amino acids. From germline, CDR1 is SGHNT and CDR2 YYREEE (reference sequence). The V end was cut by 0 bases, the J end by 1 base, with 11 bases between. The CDR3 here is CASSLAGGGSGNTIYF. DNA of the CDR3: TGTGCCAGCAGCTTGGCCGGGGGGGGTTCTGGAAACACCATATATTTT.

The chain joins TRBV27 to TRBJ1-6; 7 bases align to TRBD1. CDR3 length: 16 residues. The germline V gene encodes CDR1 MNHEY and CDR2 SMNVEV (reference sequence). V shed 4 bases, J shed 5 bases, and the junction held 8 bases outside the gene matches. The CDR3 nucleotides are TGTGCCAGCAGTTCCTGGGACAGCTATCATAATTCACCCCTCCACTTT. It specifies CASSSWDSYHNSPLHF.

The V gene is TRBV11-2, the J gene TRBJ2-2; 7 nucleotides match TRBD2. This CDR3 has 16 amino acids. The germline CDR1 and CDR2 sequences are SGHAT and FQNNGV. V trimming: 1 base; J trimming: 0 bases; junction bases outside the gene matches: 2. DNA for the CDR3: TGTGCCAGCAGCTTAGCGCGGGGGACGAACACCGGGGAGCTGTTTTTT. Its translation: CASSLARGTNTGELFF. Looking up the rest from reference TRBV11-2 and TRBJ2-2 gives the full variable domain: EAGVAQSPRYKIIEKRQSVAFWCNPISGHATLYWYQQILGQGPKLLIQFQNNGVVDDSQLPKDRFSAERLKGVDSTLKIQPAKLEDSAVYLCASSLARGTNTGELFFGEGSRLTVL.

The chain recombines TRBV6-6 with TRBJ1-3; D uncertain. The germline V gene has CDR1 MNHNY and CDR2 SVGAGI (reference sequence). V dropped 5 bases and J dropped 0 bases, with 11 bases sitting between them. This CDR3 region has 15 residues. The CDR3 DNA reads TGTGCCAGCAGTACCTTTGGGCTCTCTGGAAACACCATATATTTT. Its protein product is CASSTFGLSGNTIYF.

This clone occurred a few times. This chain connects TRBV5-6 to TRBJ2-3; 12 positions agree with TRBD2. This CDR3 comprises 16 residues. The ends lost 3 bases at V and 1 base at J; junction bases unmatched: 3. Germline V gives CDR1 SGHDT, CDR2 YYEEEE. This CDR3 reads CASSWRLAGGTDTQYF. The CDR3 DNA sequence: TGTGCCAGCAGCTGGCGACTAGCGGGGGGCACAGATACGCAGTATTTT.

This chain connects TRBV27 to TRBJ1-2, with TRBD1 identical over 7 bases. The germline CDR1 and CDR2 sequences are MNHEY and SMNVEV (reference sequence). The trim removed 1 base at V and 4 bases at J, leaving 12 bases unmatched. CDR3 length equals 17 residues. DNA for the CDR3: TGTGCCAGCAGTTTATATCCAATGAGGGACAGCGTCTATGGCTACACCTTC. Translating gives CASSLYPMRDSVYGYTF.

The chain joins TRBV29-1 to TRBJ1-2; 11 positions agree with TRBD1. The CDR3 contains 16 residues. The V segment lost 2 bases and the J segment 4 bases; nucleotides outside the gene matches: 9. CDR1 is SQVTM, CDR2 ANQGSEA, per germline. CDR3 residues: CSVELDGTGGIYGYTF. The CDR3 DNA reads TGCAGCGTTGAATTAGACGGGACAGGGGGGATCTATGGCTACACCTTC.

The V call is TRBV7-2, the J call TRBJ2-5; no clear D. The V gene lost 0 bases and the J gene lost 2 bases, with 7 bases spanning the gap. Looked up from germline, CDR1 is SGHTA and CDR2 is FQGNSA. This CDR3 is 14 amino acids long. The chain's CDR3 is CASSLARSQETQYF. The CDR3 coding sequence is TGTGCCAGCAGCTTAGCGCGCTCTCAAGAGACCCAGTACTTC.

The chain recombines TRBV28 with TRBJ2-3, with TRBD2 matching 10 bases. The length of the CDR3 is 15 residues. The germline V gene has CDR1 MDHEN and CDR2 SYDVKM. Trimming took 5 bases from V and 6 from J; bases not matched to a gene: 8. The chain's CDR3 is CASSIGLAVPDTQYF. The CDR3 bases are TGTGCCAGCAGTATTGGACTAGCGGTCCCGGATACGCAGTATTTT.

In this sample, this clone turned up a few times. The rearrangement joins TRBV2 to TRBJ2-1, with 9 bases aligning to TRBD1. Germline CDR1 and CDR2: SNHLY and FYNNEI. This CDR3 spans 14 amino acids. Trimming cost V 4 bases and J 5 bases; bases outside gene matches: 3. This CDR3 is CASSVRQGDNEQFF. Written as DNA, the CDR3 is TGTGCCAGCAGTGTACGACAGGGGGACAATGAGCAGTTCTTC.

Here the CDR3 reads CASSLWTGRTGEQYF. The CDR3 region has the DNA TGTGCCAGCAGCTTGTGGACAGGGCGGACGGGCGAGCAGTACTTC. The chain uses TRBV7-9 and TRBJ2-7; the match to TRBD1 covers 8 bases. The CDR3 is 15 residues long. Germline lookup yields CDR1 SEHNR and CDR2 FQNEAQ (reference sequence). J gave up 6 bases and V 3 bases, and 10 bases lay outside the gene matches.

V gene TRBV5-1 combines with J gene TRBJ2-3; TRBD2 matches 10 bases. The V segment lost 1 base and the J segment 5 bases; nucleotides outside the gene matches: 7. The CDR3 has 16 residues. The germline V gene has CDR1 SGHRS and CDR2 YFSETQ. CDR3 in amino acids: CASSLRPSGSRDTQYF. CDR3 DNA: TGCGCCAGCAGCTTGAGGCCTAGCGGGAGTCGAGATACGCAGTATTTT.

The chain uses TRBV5-1 and TRBJ2-3; possibly TRBD2 for D (5 bases). The V and J ends lost 5 bases and 5 bases respectively, with 15 bases between them. The CDR3 consists of 14 residues. Looked up from germline, CDR1 is SGHRS and CDR2 is YFSETQ. Here the CDR3 DNA reads TGCGCCAGCAGTAATCTAGCTGGGGTAGATACGCAGTATTTT. It specifies CASSNLAGVDTQYF.

This sequence joins TRBV27 and TRBJ2-3; D might be TRBD2 (5 bases). Germline CDR1 and CDR2: MNHEY and SMNVEV (reference sequence). There are 14 residues in the CDR3. V shed 3 bases and J shed 2 bases, with 9 bases lying between them. In DNA, the CDR3 is TGTGCCAGCAGTTTCCGGGATCCCACAGATACGCAGTATTTT. This sequence encodes CASSFRDPTDTQYF.

The rearrangement links TRBV11-3 to TRBJ2-3; tentative D call: TRBD2 (6 bases). Trimming pared 5 bases from V and 5 bases from J, leaving 11 bases between. The V gene's germline CDR1 is SGHNT and CDR2 YENEEA. The length of the CDR3 is 13 residues. The CDR3 DNA sequence: TGTGCCAGCAGCCCCGGAGGGGTAGATACGCAGTATTTT. Translated: CASSPGGVDTQYF.

The CDR3 DNA is TGTGCCAGCAGCCCGGGACAGGCACACTATGGCTACACCTTC. Translated, it gives CASSPGQAHYGYTF. The rearrangement joins TRBV5-4 to TRBJ1-2; TRBD1 aligns across 8 bases. Trimming at V came to 4 bases and at J to 3 bases, leaving 5 bases not matched to a gene. Germline V gene data show CDR1 as SGHNT and CDR2 as YYREEE (reference sequence). The CDR3 sequence is 14 residues long.

This clone occurred a few times. This chain connects TRBV28 to TRBJ1-6; a weak D match, TRBD1 (6 bases). The V end was cut by 3 bases, the J end by 5 bases, with 11 bases between. CDR1 MDHEN and CDR2 SYDVKM come from the germline V gene. This CDR3 is 15 amino acids long. The CDR3 reads CASSFMGADNSPLHF. In DNA, the CDR3 is TGTGCCAGCAGTTTTATGGGGGCAGATAATTCACCCCTCCACTTT.

The rearrangement uses TRBV11-3 and TRBJ2-7; tentatively, D is TRBD1 (6 bases). Trimming removed 6 bases from V and 6 bases from J, with 18 bases in between. Looked up from germline, CDR1 is SGHNT and CDR2 is YENEEA. There are 14 residues in the CDR3. The CDR3, as DNA: TGTGCCAGCAGACATAGAGCAGGGGCCCCCGAGCAGTACTTC. It yields the protein CASRHRAGAPEQYF.

J is TRBJ2-2 and V is TRBV6-2 or TRBV6-3, with a weak D call TRBD2 (6 bases). The CDR3 is 14 residues long. The V gene lost 5 bases and the J gene lost 4 bases, with 11 bases spanning the gap. Germline loops: CDR1 MNHEY, CDR2 SVGEGT. CDR3 DNA sequence: TGTGCCAGCAGTGGAGGGATTCCCACCGGGGAGCTGTTTTTT. Its protein product is CASSGGIPTGELFF.

The chain joins TRBV5-4 to TRBJ1-2, with D unresolved. CDR1 and CDR2 from the germline V gene are SGHNT and YYREEE (reference sequence). This CDR3 spans 12 amino acids. Trimming took off 7 bases at V and 0 bases at J, with 7 bases between the two ends. The CDR3 DNA follows: TGTGCCAGCCATACTTCTAACTATGGCTACACCTTC. As protein: CASHTSNYGYTF.

V and J are TRBV10-3 and TRBJ1-1, with TRBD1 as a possible D gene (5 bases). V was cut by 10 bases and J by 5 bases, with 11 bases left in between. The CDR3 runs 11 residues. The germline gives CDR1 ENHRY, CDR2 SYGVKD. In DNA, the CDR3 is TGTGCCACCCTTGGGGGGACTGAAGCTTTCTTT. The encoded protein is CATLGGTEAFF.

The rearrangement links TRBV7-9 to TRBJ2-7, with D possibly matching TRBD2 (6 bases). The CDR3 loop spans 12 amino acids. Germline V gene lookup returns CDR1 SEHNR and CDR2 FQNEAQ (reference sequence). Trimming shortened V by 5 bases and J by 5 bases, and 10 bases separated the two germline ends. This CDR3 is CASSVEGHEQYF. The CDR3 DNA is TGTGCCAGCAGCGTGGAGGGCCACGAGCAGTACTTC.

This sequence joins TRBV11-3 and TRBJ2-1; tentatively, D is TRBD1 (6 bases). CDR1 is SGHNT, CDR2 YENEEA, per germline. The CDR3 has 14 residues. The V and J ends lost 6 bases and 4 bases respectively, with 13 bases between them. CDR3 protein: CASRGAPSYNEQFF. In DNA form, the CDR3 reads TGTGCCAGCAGGGGGGCCCCCTCGTACAATGAGCAGTTCTTC. The full variable domain, with the rest looked up from reference TRBV11-3 and TRBJ2-1, is EAGVVQSPRYKIIEKKQPVAFWCNPISGHNTLYWYLQNLGQGPELLIRYENEEAVDDSQLPKDRFSAERLKGVDSTLKIQPAELGDSAVYLCASRGAPSYNEQFFGPGTRLTVL.

This clone has a handful of counts. This chain connects TRBV29-1 to TRBJ2-1; perhaps TRBD1 as D (5 bases). The CDR3 contains 15 residues. Trimming took off 4 bases at V and 0 bases at J, with 13 bases between the two ends. In germline, CDR1 is SQVTM, CDR2 ANQGSEA. The CDR3 nucleotides read TGCAGCGTTGTTAAAGGGGATGGCTCCTACAATGAGCAGTTCTTC. It yields the protein CSVVKGDGSYNEQFF.